This T cell receptor (beta chain) stems from a study of blood T cells in healthy people across ages. Study findings and constraints: No conclusive comparison of naive versus antigen-experienced cells was possible with unsorted PBMCs.

This CDR3 is 17 amino acids long. The V and J ends lost 4 bases and 1 base respectively, with 18 bases between them. CDR1 SGHTA and CDR2 FQGNSA come from the germline V gene. This clonotype was observed at least ten times. What it recognizes is unknown. The amount of total RNA extracted per sample was at least 5 micrograms. A second PCR of 7 to 11 cycles used a sample-barcoded 5' primer and a J-beta primer mix. Every molecule of cDNA carried a tag from a template-switch adaptor with 12 random nucleotides. TCRdb recomputed calls from the 5' RACE reads with MiXCR, one row per CDR3 protein. The sample comprises hundreds of thousands of distinct CDR3 sequences, more than 25% of which are singletons, and approximately 15% rests with the top ten.

The receptor was isolated from a woman of 80 years or more in good health. Sequencing was carried out using blood. V usage is TRBV7-2 and J usage is TRBJ2-3, with a tentative D call TRBD2 (7 bases). CDR3 loop: CASSSRRGGPRTDTQYF. In nucleotides, the CDR3 is TGTGCCAGCAGCTCCCGTAGGGGGGGCCCCCGCACAGATACGCAGTATTTT.